The 21 T cell receptor beta chains presented below share a single source sample, sequenced in a study of T cell clones after liver transplantation. The method was immunoSEQ multiplex PCR; TCRdb's version includes in-frame clones alone and lacks a portion of them. The sample contains more than 95,000 clones, 75% to 90% of which appear only once. The sequencing used CD4+ T cells from blood, collected before liver transplant. The source of these receptors is a human donor who received a liver transplant.

The chain links TRBV7-9 to TRBJ2-1, with D possibly matching TRBD2 (6 bases). Germline assignment: CDR1 SEHNR and CDR2 FQNEAQ (reference sequence). V was pared by 4 bases and J by 0 bases, with 19 bases between. This CDR3 is 18 amino acids long. The CDR3 here is CASSSSPRGRSSYNEQFF. CDR3 bases: TGTGCCAGCAGCTCATCCCCCCGTGGGAGGAGCTCCTACAATGAGCAGTTCTTC. Using reference TRBV7-9 and TRBJ2-1 for the parts outside the CDR3, the full variable domain is DTGVSQNPRHKITKRGQNVTFRCDPISEHNRLYWYRQTLGQGPEFLTYFQNEAQLEKSRLLSDRFSAERPKGSFSTLEIQRTEQGDSAMYLCASSSSPRGRSSYNEQFFGPGTRLTVL.

The genes are TRBV6-1 and TRBJ2-4; 7 bases agree with TRBD1. The length of the CDR3 is 15 residues. Unmatched junction bases numbered 4, after V lost 2 bases and J lost 3 bases. Germline loops: CDR1 MNHNS, CDR2 SASEGT. CDR3 amino acids: CASSEIWDSKNIQYF. The CDR3 DNA reads TGTGCCAGCAGTGAAATTTGGGACAGCAAAAACATTCAGTACTTC.

The chain links TRBV19 to TRBJ1-6; 7 bases fit TRBD1. V dropped 6 bases and J dropped 0; count of bases not matched to a gene: 5. This CDR3 contains 16 residues. Germline V lookup: CDR1 LNHDA, CDR2 SQIVND (reference sequence). CDR3 residues: CASSDRASSYNSPLHF. The CDR3 coding sequence is TGTGCCAGTAGCGACAGGGCGAGCTCCTATAATTCACCCCTCCACTTT.

The chain employs TRBV2 and TRBJ2-5; D is tentatively TRBD1 or TRBD2 (5 bases each). The V and J ends lost 7 bases and 4 bases respectively, with 16 bases between them. CDR3 size: 14 residues. Germline V CDR1 and CDR2: SNHLY, FYNNEI. CDR3 sequence (DNA): TGTGCCAGCATCCCAGGGACCCCCGGAGAGACCCAGTACTTC. Its translation is CASIPGTPGETQYF.

The chain has TRBV29-1 and TRBJ1-1, with no clear D. This CDR3 has 11 amino acids. V lost 1 base, J lost 11 bases, and 11 bases lay in between. Germline V gene lookup returns CDR1 SQVTM and CDR2 ANQGSEA. CDR3 residues: CSVEGNWDAFF. CDR3 nucleotide sequence: TGCAGCGTTGAAGGAAACTGGGATGCTTTCTTT. Variable domain in full (rest from reference TRBV29-1 and TRBJ1-1): SAVISQKPSRDICQRGTSLTIQCQVDSQVTMMFWYRQQPGQSLTLIATANQGSEATYESGFVIDKFPISRPNLTFSTLTVSNMSPEDSSIYLCSVEGNWDAFFGQGTRLTVV.

V usage is TRBV2 and J usage is TRBJ2-2, with 9 nucleotides matching TRBD2. This CDR3 region has 15 residues. Germline CDR1 reads SNHLY; CDR2 reads FYNNEI. With 5 bases clipped from V and 1 base from J, the junction kept 2 bases outside the gene matches. The CDR3 DNA sequence: TGTGCCAGCAGTCGGACTAGCGAGAACACCGGGGAGCTGTTTTTT. Translating gives CASSRTSENTGELFF.

The V and J genes are TRBV6-5 and TRBJ1-2, with unresolved D. CDR1 is MNHEY, CDR2 SVGAGI, per germline. Trimming cost V 0 bases and J 8 bases, with 10 bases left between them. The CDR3 runs to 13 residues. The CDR3 is CASSYSWKYGYTF. The CDR3 DNA is TGTGCCAGCAGTTACTCTTGGAAGTACGGCTACACCTTC.

The chain joins TRBV6-6 to TRBJ2-3, with TRBD2 matching over 9 bases. CDR1 and CDR2 from the germline V gene are MNHNY and SVGAGI (reference sequence). Trimming removed 2 bases from V and 5 bases from J; junction bases left unmatched: 8. The CDR3 runs to 16 residues. In nucleotides, the CDR3 is TGTGCCAGCAGTTACAGGCGGGAGGGCCCTGGAGATACGCAGTATTTT. As protein: CASSYRREGPGDTQYF.

V usage is TRBV7-6 and J usage is TRBJ2-5; TRBD1 matches 8 bases. The CDR3 length is 17 residues. The germline V gene has CDR1 SGHVS and CDR2 FNYEAQ. Trimming at V came to 5 bases and at J to 5 bases, leaving 16 bases not matched to a gene. The CDR3 DNA reads as TGTGCCAGCAGCCGACAACCATCGACAGGGGTGCTGGAGACCCAGTACTTC. Amino acids: CASSRQPSTGVLETQYF.

The gene calls are TRBV11-2 and TRBJ2-1; D unresolved. The CDR3 loop spans 13 amino acids. CDR1 is SGHAT, CDR2 FQNNGV, per germline. The V gene lost 6 bases and the J gene lost 4 bases, with 10 bases spanning the gap. The CDR3 sequence: CASRDWGYNEQFF. The CDR3 DNA sequence: TGTGCCAGCAGAGACTGGGGATACAATGAGCAGTTCTTC.

This clone appeared once. The V gene is TRBV7-9, the J gene TRBJ1-2; D is uncertain. The CDR3 runs 15 residues. Per germline, CDR1 SEHNR and CDR2 FQNEAQ (reference sequence). Trimming removed 7 bases at V and 0 bases at J, with 15 bases between. CDR3 coding DNA: TGTGCCAGCAAGAGACCGCCCCTTACTAACTATGGCTACACCTTC. Amino acids: CASKRPPLTNYGYTF.

This clone occurred a few times. The chain uses TRBV19 and TRBJ1-2, with TRBD1 identical over 8 bases. J was trimmed by 3 bases and V by 5 bases; bases with no gene match: 5. This CDR3 has 14 amino acids. From germline, CDR1 is LNHDA and CDR2 SQIVND (reference sequence). As DNA, the CDR3 is TGTGCCAGTAGTGGACAGGGTCTCTACTATGGCTACACCTTC. Residues: CASSGQGLYYGYTF.

This rearrangement joins TRBV11-2 to TRBJ2-7, with D possibly matching TRBD1 (5 bases). CDR1 is SGHAT and CDR2 is FQNNGV in the germline V gene. With 5 bases removed from V and 1 base from J, the gap between germline ends came to 21 bases. The CDR3 runs 17 residues. The CDR3 is CASSTDAGPRTSYEQYF. The CDR3 DNA follows: TGTGCCAGCAGCACCGATGCCGGGCCTAGGACATCCTACGAGCAGTACTTC.

The chain is built from TRBV5-1 and TRBJ2-7; TRBD1 matches at 10 bases. The CDR3 is made up of 15 amino acids. The V segment lost 6 bases and the J segment 3 bases; nucleotides outside the gene matches: 9. Per the germline V gene, CDR1 is SGHRS and CDR2 is YFSETQ. CDR3 nucleotides: TGCGCCAGCAAAGGAGGGGACAGGGGCCACTACGAGCAGTACTTC. Residues: CASKGGDRGHYEQYF.

The V and J genes are TRBV6-5 and TRBJ2-2; 7 bases match TRBD1. CDR1 MNHEY and CDR2 SVGAGI come from the germline V gene. Trimming cost V 4 bases and J 0 bases; bases outside gene matches: 5. CDR3 length equals 16 residues. DNA of the CDR3: TGTGCCAGCAGTTCTCCGACAGGGTCGAACACCGGGGAGCTGTTTTTT. Amino acid sequence: CASSSPTGSNTGELFF.

This chain uses TRBV5-1 with TRBJ2-1; D gene ambiguous. The V and J ends lost 3 bases and 0 bases respectively, with 10 bases between them. Germline values: CDR1 SGHRS, CDR2 YFSETQ. CDR3 length equals 15 residues. CDR3 region: CASSSQTRSYNEQFF. CDR3 nucleotide sequence: TGCGCCAGCAGCTCCCAGACTCGCTCCTACAATGAGCAGTTCTTC.

The genes are TRBV19 and TRBJ1-2; 7 bases agree with TRBD1. The CDR3 is 17 residues long. The germline gives CDR1 LNHDA, CDR2 SQIVND (reference sequence). V lost 2 bases and J lost 6; bases outside the gene matches: 15. CDR3 sequence (DNA): TGTGCCAGTAGTATAAACCCCCGGTCGAGGGGGCTGGATGGCTACACCTTC. Translating gives CASSINPRSRGLDGYTF.

The genes are TRBV2 and TRBJ2-1; the match to TRBD1 covers 9 bases. With 6 bases clipped from V and 2 bases from J, the junction kept 5 bases outside the gene matches. Germline assignment: CDR1 SNHLY and CDR2 FYNNEI. The CDR3 has 15 residues. The CDR3 sequence: CASRIDRGAYNEQFF. In nucleotides, the CDR3 is TGTGCCAGCAGGATTGACAGGGGGGCCTACAATGAGCAGTTCTTC.

This clone has more than one count but fewer than ten. V gene TRBV5-1 combines with J gene TRBJ1-2; D gene ambiguous. Trimming removed 0 bases at V and 2 bases at J, with 8 bases between. Germline V gives CDR1 SGHRS, CDR2 YFSETQ. The CDR3 extends over 14 amino acids. CDR3: CASSLGQVNYGYTF. CDR3 in DNA: TGCGCCAGCAGCTTGGGTCAGGTCAACTATGGCTACACCTTC.

This rearrangement joins TRBV19 to TRBJ1-5; D is unresolved. This CDR3 comprises 14 residues. V lost 1 base and J lost 4, with 8 bases in between. Germline-derived CDR1 and CDR2 are LNHDA and SQIVND (reference sequence). CDR3 protein: CASSIVGGNQPQHF. For the CDR3, the DNA is TGTGCCAGTAGTATAGTAGGTGGGAATCAGCCCCAGCATTTT.

The CDR3 bases are TGCGCCAGCAGCTTAGGGGGAGGGATTTACAATGAGCAGTTCTTC. Translating gives CASSLGGGIYNEQFF. The chain employs TRBV5-1 and TRBJ2-1; D possibly corresponds to TRBD2 (7 bases). The CDR3 runs 15 residues. Per germline, CDR1 SGHRS and CDR2 YFSETQ. The V and J ends lost 2 bases and 4 bases respectively, with 13 bases between them.